The entry below gives a single TCR beta chain sequence along with its context. Its antigen remains unidentified. The data are from a study of beta chain features in type 1 diabetes. Findings and limits, study-wide: TCRB CDR3s from Type 1 diabetes patients were moderately but significantly shorter in all four CD4+ subsets.

In total, each donor contributed a single heparinised blood draw that averaged around 0.12 L. CD4+ naive, central memory, regulatory and stem cell-like memory subsets were isolated by sorting on CD45RO/CCR7/CD25/CD127/CD95/CD27. This CDR3 comprises 13 residues. Germline loops: CDR1 GTSNPN, CDR2 SVGIG (reference sequence). Trimming removed 2 bases from V and 0 bases from J, with 7 bases in between. Expressed TCRB transcripts were sequenced because the entire RNA isolate underwent reverse transcription. Profiled with immunoSEQ multiplex PCR; TCRdb holds only in-frame clones, not every one. This sample yields some 350,000 clones, of which less than 15% are seen a single time; roughly 0.015% belongs to the top ten.

The sequenced sample was naive CD4+ T cells from blood. This sequence originates from a woman aged 18-30 years with type 1 diabetes. This chain connects TRBV30 to TRBJ2-5; a weak D match, TRBD1 (5 bases). DNA for the CDR3: TGTGCCTGGAGTAGGGGCTACCAAGAGACCCAGTACTTC. It is translated as CAWSRGYQETQYF.